The T cell receptor beta chain under discussion was sequenced for a study of T-cell reconstitution after alpha-beta-depleted transplantation in children. Study-level findings and limits: A year post-transplant, T-cell counts and diversity derived mostly from newly produced T cells. The study traced high day-60 TCRbeta diversity in some patients to surviving recipient T cells and thymic progenitors. It was reported that alpha-beta T cells came from several hundred expanded graft clones (about two months after transplant).

Note on this clonotype: What it binds is unknown.

Construction of the TCRbeta library involved unique molecular identifiers. TCRdb re-derived calls from the PCR reads in MiXCR, one entry per CDR3 protein. The profile shows 550,000 to 600,000 distinct CDR3 sequences, around 23% of them singletons. The CDR3 totals 15 residues. Germline CDR1 is SGHKS and CDR2 is YYEKEE (reference sequence). The V end lost 4 bases, the J end lost 0 bases, and 11 bases lay between the germline ends. This specimen was PBMCs, mostly from graft donor cells, taken 360 days after TCRalphabeta/CD19-depleted stem cell transplant. V usage is TRBV5-5 and J usage is TRBJ1-5; D unresolved. This TCR derives from a boy in the first two years of life who had a stem cell transplant for acute myeloid leukemia, so the T cells may come from the graft donor. In DNA, the CDR3 is TGTGCCAGCAGCCATGGCACAGATAGCAATCAGCCCCAGCATTTT. Amino acid sequence: CASSHGTDSNQPQHF.